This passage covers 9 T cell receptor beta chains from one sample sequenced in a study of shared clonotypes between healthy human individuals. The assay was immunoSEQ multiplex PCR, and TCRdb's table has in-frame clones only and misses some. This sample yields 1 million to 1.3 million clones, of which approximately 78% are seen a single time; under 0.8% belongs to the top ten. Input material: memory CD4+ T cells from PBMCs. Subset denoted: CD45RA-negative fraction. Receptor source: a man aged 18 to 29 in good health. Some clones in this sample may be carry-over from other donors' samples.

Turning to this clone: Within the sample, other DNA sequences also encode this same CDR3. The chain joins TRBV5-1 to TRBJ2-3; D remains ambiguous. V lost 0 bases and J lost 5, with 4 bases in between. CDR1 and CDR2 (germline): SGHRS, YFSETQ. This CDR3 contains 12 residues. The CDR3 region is CASSLDRDTQYF. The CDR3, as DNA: TGCGCCAGCAGCTTGGACCGAGATACGCAGTATTTT.

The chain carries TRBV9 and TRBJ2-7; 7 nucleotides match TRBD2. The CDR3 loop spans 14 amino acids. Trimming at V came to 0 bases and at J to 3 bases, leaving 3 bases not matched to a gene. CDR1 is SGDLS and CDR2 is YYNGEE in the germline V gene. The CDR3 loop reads CASSVDGRDYEQYF. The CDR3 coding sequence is TGTGCCAGCAGCGTAGATGGGAGGGACTACGAGCAGTACTTC.

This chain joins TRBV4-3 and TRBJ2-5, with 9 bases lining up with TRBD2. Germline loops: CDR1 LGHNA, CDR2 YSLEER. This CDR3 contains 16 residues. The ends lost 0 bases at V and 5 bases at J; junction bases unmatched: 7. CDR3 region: CASSQELAGVDETQYF. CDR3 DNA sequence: TGCGCCAGCAGCCAAGAGTTAGCGGGAGTGGATGAGACCCAGTACTTC.

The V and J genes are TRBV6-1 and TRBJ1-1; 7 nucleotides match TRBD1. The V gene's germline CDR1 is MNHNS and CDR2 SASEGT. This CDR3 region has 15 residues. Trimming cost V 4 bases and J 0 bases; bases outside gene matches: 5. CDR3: CASSAQGIMNTEAFF. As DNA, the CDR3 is TGTGCCAGCAGTGCACAGGGGATAATGAACACTGAAGCTTTCTTT.

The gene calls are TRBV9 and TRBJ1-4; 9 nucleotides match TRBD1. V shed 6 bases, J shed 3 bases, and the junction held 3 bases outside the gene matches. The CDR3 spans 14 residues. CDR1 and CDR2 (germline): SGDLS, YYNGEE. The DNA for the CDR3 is TGTGCCAGCAACAGGGGGCATCCTAATGAAAAACTGTTTTTT. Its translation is CASNRGHPNEKLFF.

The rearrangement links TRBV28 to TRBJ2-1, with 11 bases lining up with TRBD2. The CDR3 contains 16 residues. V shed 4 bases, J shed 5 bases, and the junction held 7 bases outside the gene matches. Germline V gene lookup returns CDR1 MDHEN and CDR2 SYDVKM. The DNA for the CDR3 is TGTGCCAGCAGTTCCCGGGGACTAGCGGATAACAATGAGCAGTTCTTC. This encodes CASSSRGLADNNEQFF.

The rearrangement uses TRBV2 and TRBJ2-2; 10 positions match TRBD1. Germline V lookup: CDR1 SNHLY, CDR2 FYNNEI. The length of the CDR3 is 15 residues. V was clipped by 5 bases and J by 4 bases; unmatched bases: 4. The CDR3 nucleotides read TGTGCCAGCAGTAGGGACAGGGGTACCACCGGGGAGCTGTTTTTT. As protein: CASSRDRGTTGELFF.

The CDR3 DNA sequence: TGCAGCGTTGATGAGGTTTTCGGACAGGGCCAGCCCCAGCATTTT. It encodes CSVDEVFGQGQPQHF. This rearrangement joins TRBV29-1 to TRBJ1-5, with TRBD1 identical over 8 bases. This CDR3 has 15 residues. The germline gives CDR1 SQVTM, CDR2 ANQGSEA. Unmatched junction bases numbered 11, after V lost 3 bases and J lost 7 bases.

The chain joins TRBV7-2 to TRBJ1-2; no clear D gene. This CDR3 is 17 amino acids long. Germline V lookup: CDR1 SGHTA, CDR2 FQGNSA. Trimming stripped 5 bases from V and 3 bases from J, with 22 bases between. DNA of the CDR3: TGTGCCAGCAGCGGCCAGTCAAGAGGCCCTTTGGACTATGGCTACACCTTC. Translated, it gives CASSGQSRGPLDYGYTF.